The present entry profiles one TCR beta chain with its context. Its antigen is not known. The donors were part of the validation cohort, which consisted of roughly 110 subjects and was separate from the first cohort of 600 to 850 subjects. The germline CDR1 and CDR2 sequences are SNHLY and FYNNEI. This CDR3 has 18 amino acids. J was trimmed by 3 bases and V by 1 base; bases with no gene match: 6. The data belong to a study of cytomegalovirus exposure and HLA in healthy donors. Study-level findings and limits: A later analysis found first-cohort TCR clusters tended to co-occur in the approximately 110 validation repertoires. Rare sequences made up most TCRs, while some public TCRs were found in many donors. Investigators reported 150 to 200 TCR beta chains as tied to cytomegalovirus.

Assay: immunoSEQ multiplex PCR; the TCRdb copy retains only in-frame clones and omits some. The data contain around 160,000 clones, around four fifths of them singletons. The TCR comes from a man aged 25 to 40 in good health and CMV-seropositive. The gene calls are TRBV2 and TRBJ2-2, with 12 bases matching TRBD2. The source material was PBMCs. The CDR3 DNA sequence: TGTGCCAGCAGTGAAGGCCTAGCGGGGGGGCTCGACACCGGGGAGCTGTTTTTT. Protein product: CASSEGLAGGLDTGELFF.